Listed below are T cell receptor beta chains from one sample, sequenced in a study of patients and donors after allogeneic stem cell transplantation. TCRdb re-derived calls from the RT-PCR reads in MiXCR, one entry per CDR3 protein. The sample includes hundreds of thousands of distinct CDR3 sequences, 15% to 20% of them seen just once. The sequencing input was blood, either unsorted or a sorted T cell fraction (not recorded which). The receptors were gathered from a human donor who was either an allogeneic HSCT recipient or a stem cell or donor lymphocyte infusion donor (not recorded which). It is not recorded whose cells these are; they may come from a transplant donor. The CDR3 runs from the conserved cysteine through the conserved F or W. Each record gives: CDR3 DNA, CDR3 protein, D gene, J gene, clone size, V gene. D genes are given only for firm matches. The size field is filled for only some rows; it gives once, few, many or a size class.

CDR3nt: TGCAGTGCTAGAGAGACAGGGTACACCTACAATGAGCAGTTCTTC
CDR3aa: CSARETGYTYNEQFF
d_gene: TRBD1
j_gene: TRBJ2-1
abundance: few
v_gene: TRBV20-1

CDR3nt: TGTGCCAGCAGCTCCAGCCCGACAGCGAACCGTAACTATGGCTACACCTTC
CDR3aa: CASSSSPTANRNYGYTF
d_gene: -
j_gene: TRBJ1-2
abundance: -
v_gene: TRBV7-2

CDR3nt: TGCAGTGCTCCCCGACTAGCGGGGGGGTCCTACAATGAGCAGTTCTTC
CDR3aa: CSAPRLAGGSYNEQFF
d_gene: TRBD2
j_gene: TRBJ2-1
abundance: -
v_gene: TRBV20-1

CDR3nt: TGTGCCAGCAGCCGGGGACAGGTCCAGAACACCGGGGAGCTGTTTTTT
CDR3aa: CASSRGQVQNTGELFF
d_gene: TRBD1
j_gene: TRBJ2-2
abundance: -
v_gene: TRBV7-7

CDR3nt: TGCAGTGCTAGAGAGTTAGCGGGGAGCTCCTACAATGAGCAGTTCTTC
CDR3aa: CSARELAGSSYNEQFF
d_gene: TRBD2
j_gene: TRBJ2-1
abundance: -
v_gene: TRBV20-1

CDR3nt: TGTGCCACCAGCAGAGATGTGGCGGGCATGTCTGGCTACACCTTC
CDR3aa: CATSRDVAGMSGYTF
d_gene: -
j_gene: TRBJ1-2
abundance: few
v_gene: TRBV15

CDR3nt: TGCGCCAGCAGCCAAATCCTAGCGGGACTAGCCGGGAACATTCAGTACTTC
CDR3aa: CASSQILAGLAGNIQYF
d_gene: TRBD2
j_gene: TRBJ2-4
abundance: -
v_gene: TRBV4-1

CDR3nt: TGTGCCAGCAGCGTAGGGGGGAAGGACACTGAAGCTTTCTTT
CDR3aa: CASSVGGKDTEAFF
d_gene: -
j_gene: TRBJ1-1
abundance: -
v_gene: TRBV9

CDR3nt: TGTGCCAGCAGCTTACCGACGAGACGGCCCCTGAATGAAAAACTGTTTTTT
CDR3aa: CASSLPTRRPLNEKLFF
d_gene: -
j_gene: TRBJ1-4
abundance: once
v_gene: TRBV11-2

CDR3nt: TGTGCCAGCAACGGGGGCATCACCGGGGAGCTGTTTTTT
CDR3aa: CASNGGITGELFF
d_gene: -
j_gene: TRBJ2-2
abundance: -
v_gene: TRBV6-6

CDR3nt: TGTGCCAGCAGCCCCGGGACTAGCTTTATCGAGCAGTACTTC
CDR3aa: CASSPGTSFIEQYF
d_gene: TRBD2
j_gene: TRBJ2-7
abundance: few
v_gene: TRBV11-1

CDR3nt: TGCAGCGCTGGGGACAGGTACAATGAGCAGTTCTTC
CDR3aa: CSAGDRYNEQFF
d_gene: TRBD1
j_gene: TRBJ2-1
abundance: -
v_gene: TRBV29-1

CDR3nt: TGCGCCAGCAGCCAAGACAACACTAGTCCAGACGAGCAGTACTTC
CDR3aa: CASSQDNTSPDEQYF
d_gene: -
j_gene: TRBJ2-7
abundance: -
v_gene: TRBV4-3

CDR3nt: TGTGCCAGCAGCCACGGACGGACCTTCACCGGGGAGCTGTTTTTT
CDR3aa: CASSHGRTFTGELFF
d_gene: -
j_gene: TRBJ2-2
abundance: -
v_gene: TRBV3-1

CDR3nt: TGTGCCACCAGTGATCGCGCCGGGACAGGGGGCAGGAGTGGAAGAGATACGCAGTATTTT
CDR3aa: CATSDRAGTGGRSGRDTQYF
d_gene: TRBD1
j_gene: TRBJ2-3
abundance: -
v_gene: TRBV24-1

CDR3nt: TGTGCCAGCAGGTGGAGCCTCCGGGACAGTGACTACGAGCAGTACTTC
CDR3aa: CASRWSLRDSDYEQYF
d_gene: TRBD1
j_gene: TRBJ2-7
abundance: -
v_gene: TRBV5-6

CDR3nt: TGTGCCAGCAGCTCGCGAGCCGGGGCGCCCGATGGCTACACCTTC
CDR3aa: CASSSRAGAPDGYTF
d_gene: -
j_gene: TRBJ1-2
abundance: -
v_gene: TRBV6-1

CDR3nt: TGTGCCATCAGTGCCGGGACTAGCGGGGGTGATACGCAGTATTTT
CDR3aa: CAISAGTSGGDTQYF
d_gene: TRBD2
j_gene: TRBJ2-3
abundance: few
v_gene: TRBV10-3

CDR3nt: TGTGCCAGCAGTCCGACAGGGAGCAATCAGCCCCAGCATTTT
CDR3aa: CASSPTGSNQPQHF
d_gene: TRBD1
j_gene: TRBJ1-5
abundance: many
v_gene: TRBV12-3/TRBV12-4

CDR3nt: TGTGCCAGCAGTTACTCCAGGGCAGGTGCCTGGGAGCCCCAGCATTTT
CDR3aa: CASSYSRAGAWEPQHF
d_gene: -
j_gene: TRBJ1-5
abundance: -
v_gene: TRBV6-5

CDR3nt: TGTGCCAGCAGTGAAGCGGCGGAAAAACTGTTTTTT
CDR3aa: CASSEAAEKLFF
d_gene: -
j_gene: TRBJ1-4
abundance: few
v_gene: TRBV2